This T cell receptor beta chain was identified in a study of spatial heterogeneity in lung cancer. Study-level background: Combinations of a unique TCR and a UMI were tallied in raw reads, and on average each appeared more than ten times. Study findings and constraints: Counts of expanded intratumoral alpha and beta TCRs tracked tumor mutation counts.

Unique molecular identifiers, one per molecule, were present on every TCR cDNA molecule. Via MiXCR, TCRdb re-called the 5' RACE reads, giving one row per CDR3 protein. The sample lists about 13,000 distinct CDR3 sequences, 3.2% occurring once. This clonotype counts as medium-sized (0.01 to 0.1%). Its antigen is undetermined. Time point denoted: sample taken at primary tumor resection. Frozen PBMC, nontumor lung or tumor provided whole RNA, which was sequenced unsorted. The CDR3 covers 14 residues. V was clipped by 0 bases and J by 6 bases, with 12 bases between them. Germline V CDR1 and CDR2: MNHEY, SVGAGI.

The receptor was isolated from a male donor with early-stage non-small cell lung cancer. The chain carries TRBV6-5 and TRBJ2-7; D remains ambiguous. This sample comprised lung tumor tissue, obtained at surgery. CDR3 bases: TGTGCCAGCAGTTACTCGACCTGGACCCGCGAGCAGTACTTC. Its protein product is CASSYSTWTREQYF.